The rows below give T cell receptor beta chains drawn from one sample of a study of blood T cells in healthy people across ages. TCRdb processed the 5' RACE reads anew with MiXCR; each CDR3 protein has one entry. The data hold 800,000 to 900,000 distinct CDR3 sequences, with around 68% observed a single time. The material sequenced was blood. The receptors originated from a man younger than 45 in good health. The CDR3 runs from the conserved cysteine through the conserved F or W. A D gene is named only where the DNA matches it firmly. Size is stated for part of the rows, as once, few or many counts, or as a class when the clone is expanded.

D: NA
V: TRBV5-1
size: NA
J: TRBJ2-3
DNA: TGCACCAGCAGCTGGAGGGGTAGCACAGATACGCAGTATTTT
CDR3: CTSSWRGSTDTQYF

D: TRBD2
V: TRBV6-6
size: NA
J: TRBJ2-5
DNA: TGTGCCAGCAGTTATGGCGGGGGGAATCAAGAGACCCAGTACTTC
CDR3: CASSYGGGNQETQYF

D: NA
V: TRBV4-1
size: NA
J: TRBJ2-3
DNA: TGCGCCAGCAGCCAAGTGCCACCGGCGGGGACAGATACGCAGTATTTT
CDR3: CASSQVPPAGTDTQYF

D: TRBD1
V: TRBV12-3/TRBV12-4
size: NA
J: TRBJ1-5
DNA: TGTGCCAGCAGTTACGGGACAGGGGGAACTTATAGCAATCAGCCCCAGCATTTT
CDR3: CASSYGTGGTYSNQPQHF

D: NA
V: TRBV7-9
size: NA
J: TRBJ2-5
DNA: TGTGCCAGCAGCTTAGCGGGGGGCAAGTACCAAGAGACCCAGTACTTC
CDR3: CASSLAGGKYQETQYF

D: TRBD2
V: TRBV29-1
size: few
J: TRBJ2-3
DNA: TGCAGCGTTGATTTAGCGGGGGGCACAGATACGCAGTATTTT
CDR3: CSVDLAGGTDTQYF

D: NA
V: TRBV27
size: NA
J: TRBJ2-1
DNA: TGTGCCAGCAGTTCCCGGACTTACTACAATGAGCAGTTCTTC
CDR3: CASSSRTYYNEQFF

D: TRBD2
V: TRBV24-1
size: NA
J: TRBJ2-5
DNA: TGTGCCACCAGTGATCAGCGGGGGATCCAAGAGACCCAGTACTTC
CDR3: CATSDQRGIQETQYF

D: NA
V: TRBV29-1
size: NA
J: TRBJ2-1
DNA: TGCAGCGTTGAAGAACCGGGGCCCTTCATGAATGAGCAGTTCTTC
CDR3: CSVEEPGPFMNEQFF

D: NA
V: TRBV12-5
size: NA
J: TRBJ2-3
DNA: TGTGCTAGTGGTTTGGGACTACAGCAAACAGATACGCAGTATTTT
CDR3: CASGLGLQQTDTQYF

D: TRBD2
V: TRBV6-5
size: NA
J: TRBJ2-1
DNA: TGTGCCAGCAGTTACTCGAGATCTAGCGGGGGGGACAATGAGCAGTTCTTC
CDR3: CASSYSRSSGGDNEQFF

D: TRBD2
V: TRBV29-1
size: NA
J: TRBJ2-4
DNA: TGCAGCGTTGGGACTAGCGGTGAGCAGTACTTC
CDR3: CSVGTSGEQYF

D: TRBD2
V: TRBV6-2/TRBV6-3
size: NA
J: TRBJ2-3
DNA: TGTGCCAGCAGACAGAGCGGGGGGGCAGAAGTAGATACGCAGTATTTT
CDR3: CASRQSGGAEVDTQYF

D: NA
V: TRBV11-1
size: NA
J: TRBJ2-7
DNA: TGTGCCAGCAGCCCGGACACATCAGGGGGGAATGAGCAGTACTTC
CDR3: CASSPDTSGGNEQYF

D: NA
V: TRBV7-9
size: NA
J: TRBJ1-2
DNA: TGTGCCAGCACCCTGGGGGAGAGGAATGATGATGGCTACACCTTC
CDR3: CASTLGERNDDGYTF

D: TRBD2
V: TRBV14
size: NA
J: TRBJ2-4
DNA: TGTGCCAGCAGCCATGATTTTACAGCGGGAGAGCAGTACTTC
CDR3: CASSHDFTAGEQYF

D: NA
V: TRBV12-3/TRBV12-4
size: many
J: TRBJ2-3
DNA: TGTGCCAGCAGTTTAGGGGCACCCACAGATACGCAGTATTTT
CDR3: CASSLGAPTDTQYF

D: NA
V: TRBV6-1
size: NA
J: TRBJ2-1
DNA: TGTGCCAGCAGTGAAGCTCTAGAGCAGTTCTTC
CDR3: CASSEALEQFF

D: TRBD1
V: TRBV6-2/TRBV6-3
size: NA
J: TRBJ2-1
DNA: TGTGCCAGCAGAACCGCGATAACAGGGGCAAATGAGCAGTTCTTC
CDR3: CASRTAITGANEQFF

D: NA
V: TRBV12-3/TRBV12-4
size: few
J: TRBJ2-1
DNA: TGTGCCAGCCAGTACAATGAGCAGTTCTTC
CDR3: CASQYNEQFF

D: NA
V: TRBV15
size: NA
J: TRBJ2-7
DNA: TGTGCCACCAGCAGAGATGGGCCAGGGAGGACCTACGAGCAGTACTTC
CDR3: CATSRDGPGRTYEQYF

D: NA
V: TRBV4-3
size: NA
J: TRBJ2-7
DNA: TGCGCCAGCAGCCAAGTTGCGGGCTCCTACAATGAGCAGTACTTC
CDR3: CASSQVAGSYNEQYF

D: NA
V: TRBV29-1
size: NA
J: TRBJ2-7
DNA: TGCAGCGTTGACCGATCACCAGACAGACCCTACAATGAGCAGTACTTC
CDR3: CSVDRSPDRPYNEQYF

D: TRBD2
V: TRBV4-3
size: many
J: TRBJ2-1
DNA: TGCGCCAGCAGCCAAGACTGGAGCGGGGGGTACAATGAGCAGTTCTTC
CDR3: CASSQDWSGGYNEQFF

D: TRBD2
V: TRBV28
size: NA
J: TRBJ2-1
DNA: TGTGCCAGCAGTTTCTTCACTAGCGGGGGGACCGATGAGCAGTTCTTC
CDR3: CASSFFTSGGTDEQFF

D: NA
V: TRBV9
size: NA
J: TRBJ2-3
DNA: TGTGCCAGCCAGCGTACTGGGGCCAACACAGATACGCAGTATTTT
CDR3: CASQRTGANTDTQYF

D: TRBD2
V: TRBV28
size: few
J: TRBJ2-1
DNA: TGTGCCAGCAGCGTACATGGACTAGCGGGCATCTCCTACAATGAGCAGTTCTTC
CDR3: CASSVHGLAGISYNEQFF

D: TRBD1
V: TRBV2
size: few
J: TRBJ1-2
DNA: TGTGCCAGCAGTGAAGGCCTGACAGGGGCGACAGCCCACTATGGCTACACCTTC
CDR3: CASSEGLTGATAHYGYTF

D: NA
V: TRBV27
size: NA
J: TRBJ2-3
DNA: TGTGCCAGCAGTCCCGACCGGTCGAAAGCAGATACGCAGTATTTT
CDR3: CASSPDRSKADTQYF

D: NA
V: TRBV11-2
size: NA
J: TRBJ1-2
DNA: TGTGCCAGCAGCTTAGGGCCCTCGAATTCCTATGGCTACACCTTC
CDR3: CASSLGPSNSYGYTF

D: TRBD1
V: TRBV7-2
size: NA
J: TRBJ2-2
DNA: TGTGCCAGCAGGACAGGGGGGGGAGACACCGGGGAGCTGTTTTTT
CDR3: CASRTGGGDTGELFF

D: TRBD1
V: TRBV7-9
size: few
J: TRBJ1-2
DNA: TGTGCCAGCAGCTCCACGCGATACAGGGGAGAGGGCTACACCTTC
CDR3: CASSSTRYRGEGYTF

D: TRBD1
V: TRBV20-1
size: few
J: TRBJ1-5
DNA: TGCAGTGCTACAGGGGGCAGGAGCAATCAGCCCCAGCATTTT
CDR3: CSATGGRSNQPQHF

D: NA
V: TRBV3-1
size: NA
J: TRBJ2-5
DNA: TGTGCCAGCAGCCAAGATCTAAAGACCCAGTACTTC
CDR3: CASSQDLKTQYF

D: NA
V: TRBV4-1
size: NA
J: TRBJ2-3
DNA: TGCGCCAGCAGCCAGGACAGCGCTACGCAGTATTTT
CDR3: CASSQDSATQYF

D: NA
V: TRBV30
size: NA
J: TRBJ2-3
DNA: TGTGCCTGGAGTGGGGGCACACTCACAGATACGCAGTATTTT
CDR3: CAWSGGTLTDTQYF

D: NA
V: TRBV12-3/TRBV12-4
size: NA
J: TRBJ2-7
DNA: TGTGCCAGCAGTTTGGAGATAGCGAAGCAGTACTTC
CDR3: CASSLEIAKQYF

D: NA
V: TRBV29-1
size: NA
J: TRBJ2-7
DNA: TGCAGCGTAGATAACAGCTACGAGCAGTACTTC
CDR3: CSVDNSYEQYF

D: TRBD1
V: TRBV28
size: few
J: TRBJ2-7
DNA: TGTGCCAGCAGGACAGGGGGCGTGGGGGAGCAGTACTTC
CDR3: CASRTGGVGEQYF

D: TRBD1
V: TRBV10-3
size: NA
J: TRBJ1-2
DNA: TGTGCCATCAGTGCCGAGGGACAGCCTAACTATGGCTACACCTTC
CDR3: CAISAEGQPNYGYTF

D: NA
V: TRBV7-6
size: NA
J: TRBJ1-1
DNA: TGTGCCAGCAGCTCATCACGTGGGGGTACTGAAGCTTTCTTT
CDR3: CASSSSRGGTEAFF

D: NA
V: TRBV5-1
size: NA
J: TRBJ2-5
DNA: TGCGCCAGCAGCTTGTGGGGGGAACCAACGGAGACCCAGTACTTC
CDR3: CASSLWGEPTETQYF

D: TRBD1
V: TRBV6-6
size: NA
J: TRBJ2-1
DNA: TGTGCCAGCAGGCCCGGGACAGCCTACAATGAGCAGTTCTTC
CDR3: CASRPGTAYNEQFF

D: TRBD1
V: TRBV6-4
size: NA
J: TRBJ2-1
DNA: TGTGCCAGCATGGCGGACAGGGCAGTCTACAATGAGCAGTTCTTC
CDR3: CASMADRAVYNEQFF

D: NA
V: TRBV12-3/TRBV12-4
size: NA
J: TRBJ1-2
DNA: TGTGCCAGCATCTTGGGCAGGAATACTAACTATGGCTACACCTTC
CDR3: CASILGRNTNYGYTF

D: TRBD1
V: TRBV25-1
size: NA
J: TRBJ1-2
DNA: TGTGCCAGCAGTGAATGGGTAGGGACAGCCTCGAATCCGGGCTACACCTTC
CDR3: CASSEWVGTASNPGYTF

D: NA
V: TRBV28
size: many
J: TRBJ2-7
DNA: TGTGCCAGCAGCCCGGGCGGACACTACGAGCAGTACTTC
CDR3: CASSPGGHYEQYF

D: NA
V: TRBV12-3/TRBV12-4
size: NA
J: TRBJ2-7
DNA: TGTGCCAGCAGTTTGTCGGTCCCCTACGAGCAGTACTTC
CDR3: CASSLSVPYEQYF

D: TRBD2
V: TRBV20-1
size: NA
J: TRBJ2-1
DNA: TGCAGTGCTAGGCGGGGGGCCGAGTACAATGAGCAGTTCTTC
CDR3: CSARRGAEYNEQFF

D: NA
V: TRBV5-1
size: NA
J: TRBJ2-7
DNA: TGCGCCAGCAGCCAAGGGGTCCTCCGGGGCTCCTACGAGCAGTACTTC
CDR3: CASSQGVLRGSYEQYF

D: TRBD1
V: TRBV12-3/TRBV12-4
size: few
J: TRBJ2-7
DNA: TGTGCCAGCAGTCCCTCTCATACCGACAGGGGGGAGCAGTACTTC
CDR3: CASSPSHTDRGEQYF